The 18 T cell receptor beta chains given below trace back to one sample, sequenced in a study of cytomegalovirus exposure and HLA in healthy donors. Profiled with immunoSEQ multiplex PCR; TCRdb holds only in-frame clones, not every one. The sample shows about 64,000 clones, more than 85% of them seen only once. The sample taken for sequencing was PBMCs. Receptor source: a woman younger than 30 in good health and CMV-seronegative.

The V call is TRBV9, the J call TRBJ2-3; 9 bases are a match to TRBD2. The CDR3 totals 16 residues. CDR1 SGDLS and CDR2 YYNGEE come from the germline V gene. J gave up 2 bases and V 3 bases, and 7 bases lay outside the gene matches. CDR3 nucleotides: TGTGCCAGCAGCGGGAGACTAGCGGATTACACAGATACGCAGTATTTT. This encodes CASSGRLADYTDTQYF. Drawing the rest from reference TRBV9 and TRBJ2-3, the complete variable domain is DSGVTQTPKHLITATGQRVTLRCSPRSGDLSVYWYQQSLDQGLQFLIQYYNGEERAKGNILERFSAQQFPDLHSELNLSSLELGDSALYFCASSGRLADYTDTQYFGPGTRLTVL.

The V call is TRBV4-3, the J call TRBJ1-3; D unclear. Trimming took 3 bases from V and 0 from J, leaving 9 bases between them. Germline assignment: CDR1 LGHNA and CDR2 YSLEER. The CDR3 sequence is 15 residues long. The CDR3 DNA follows: TGCGCCAGCAGCCACGTCCCCAGCTCTGGAAACACCATATATTTT. Translation: CASSHVPSSGNTIYF.

This chain connects TRBV4-1 to TRBJ2-3, with 8 bases identical to TRBD1. The CDR3 extends over 17 amino acids. The V and J ends lost 2 bases and 6 bases, in that order; junction bases with no gene match: 13. CDR1 is MGHRA and CDR2 is YSYEKL in the germline V gene. The CDR3 loop reads CASSQPPGQVSSDTQYF. In DNA form, the CDR3 reads TGCGCCAGCAGCCAACCGCCGGGACAGGTTTCGTCCGATACGCAGTATTTT.

The chain combines TRBV4-3 with TRBJ2-3, with D perhaps TRBD2 (6 bases). Per germline, CDR1 LGHNA and CDR2 YSLEER. The CDR3 has 16 residues. The V gene lost 0 bases and the J gene lost 8 bases, with 18 bases spanning the gap. The CDR3: CASSQDPAGRLSTQYF. The DNA of the CDR3 is TGCGCCAGCAGCCAAGATCCGGCAGGGAGGTTGAGTACGCAGTATTTT.

This clone was found once. The chain joins TRBV15 to TRBJ1-5; 7 positions agree with TRBD1. The CDR3 runs to 15 residues. Germline V gene lookup returns CDR1 LNHNV and CDR2 YYDKDF (reference sequence). Germline trimming cut 11 bases from V and 4 bases from J; bases unmatched to any gene: 14. CDR3 DNA sequence: TGTGCCGAGGCCCGGACAGGTGGGGGGAATCAGCCCCAGCATTTT. This translates into CAEARTGGGNQPQHF.

The chain employs TRBV7-2 and TRBJ2-7; a weak D match, TRBD2 (6 bases). Germline lookup yields CDR1 SGHTA and CDR2 FQGNSA. V lost 5 bases, J lost 0 bases, and 23 bases lay in between. This CDR3 is built from 18 residues. The CDR3 region is CASSRSRDLNFISYEQYF. CDR3 DNA: TGTGCCAGCAGCCGAAGCCGGGACTTAAATTTTATCTCCTACGAGCAGTACTTC. Looking up the rest from reference TRBV7-2 and TRBJ2-7 gives the full variable domain: GAGVSQSPSNKVTEKGKDVELRCDPISGHTALYWYRQSLGQGLEFLIYFQGNSAPDKSGLPSDRFSAERTGGSVSTLTIQRTQQEDSAVYLCASSRSRDLNFISYEQYFGPGTRLTVT.

The chain employs TRBV5-1 and TRBJ1-1; 10 bases line up with TRBD1. From germline, CDR1 is SGHRS and CDR2 YFSETQ. Trimming cost V 5 bases and J 10 bases; bases outside gene matches: 8. This CDR3 has 13 residues. Written as DNA, the CDR3 is TGCGCCAGCAGTTTGAACAGGGACAGGGGAGCTTTCTTT. Amino acids: CASSLNRDRGAFF.

There are a few counts of this clone. The chain joins TRBV18 to TRBJ1-5; 7 bases agree with TRBD1. Trimming at V came to 2 bases and at J to 7 bases, leaving 8 bases not matched to a gene. The germline V gene encodes CDR1 KGHSH and CDR2 LQKENI. CDR3 length equals 15 residues. The CDR3 nucleotides are TGTGCCAGCTCACCAAAAGGGGGCGCTGAACAGCCCCAGCATTTT. This translates into CASSPKGGAEQPQHF.

The chain joins TRBV29-1 to TRBJ2-1; TRBD2 agrees at 12 bases. J gave up 6 bases and V 7 bases, and 4 bases lay outside the gene matches. Germline loops: CDR1 SQVTM, CDR2 ANQGSEA. This CDR3 comprises 13 residues. The CDR3 sequence: CSGATSGSNEQFF. DNA for the CDR3: TGCAGCGGAGCGACTAGCGGGAGCAATGAGCAGTTCTTC.

This sequence joins TRBV14 and TRBJ1-2, with D unresolved. Per the germline V gene, CDR1 is SGHDN and CDR2 is FVKESK. Trimming pared 1 base from V and 1 base from J, leaving 4 bases between. The CDR3 runs 13 residues. The CDR3 DNA reads TGTGCCAGCAGCCAAGCCCTTAACTATGGCTACACCTTC. It specifies CASSQALNYGYTF. Complete variable domain (other parts from reference TRBV14 and TRBJ1-2): EAGVTQFPSHSVIEKGQTVTLRCDPISGHDNLYWYRRVMGKEIKFLLHFVKESKQDESGMPNNRFLAERTGGTYSTLKVQPAELEDSGVYFCASSQALNYGYTFGSGTRLTVV.

The genes are TRBV28 and TRBJ2-3; 9 nucleotides match TRBD2. From germline, CDR1 is MDHEN and CDR2 SYDVKM. Trimming removed 5 bases from V and 6 bases from J; junction bases left unmatched: 6. This CDR3 has 14 residues. The CDR3 region has the DNA TGTGCCAGCAGTCCGCGGACTAGCGCTGATACGCAGTATTTT. This codes for CASSPRTSADTQYF. The full variable domain, with the rest looked up from reference TRBV28 and TRBJ2-3, is DVKVTQSSRYLVKRTGEKVFLECVQDMDHENMFWYRQDPGLGLRLIYFSYDVKMKEKGDIPEGYSVSREKKERFSLILESASTNQTSMYLCASSPRTSADTQYFGPGTRLTVL.

The V and J genes are TRBV28 and TRBJ1-4, with 7 bases lining up with TRBD1. Germline values: CDR1 MDHEN, CDR2 SYDVKM. This CDR3 comprises 14 residues. The J segment lost 7 bases and the V segment lost 2 bases, leaving 4 bases of the junction unmatched. For the CDR3, the DNA is TGTGCCAGCAGTTTAGACAGGGTAGTTGAAAAACTGTTTTTT. This gives the protein CASSLDRVVEKLFF. Variable domain in full (rest from reference TRBV28 and TRBJ1-4): DVKVTQSSRYLVKRTGEKVFLECVQDMDHENMFWYRQDPGLGLRLIYFSYDVKMKEKGDIPEGYSVSREKKERFSLILESASTNQTSMYLCASSLDRVVEKLFFGSGTQLSVL.

V usage is TRBV10-2 and J usage is TRBJ2-5, with D possibly TRBD1 on 5 matching bases. V lost 3 bases and J lost 10, with 9 bases in between. The germline V gene has CDR1 WSHSY and CDR2 SAAADI. The CDR3 runs to 11 residues. As DNA, the CDR3 is TGCGCCAGCAGTGAATGGGGCGTCCAGTACTTC. It is translated as CASSEWGVQYF.

Points on this clone: Sequence at one end of the junction differs from germline and may be a read error. Additional DNA sequences in this sample encode the identical CDR3. This chain links TRBV10-2 with TRBJ2-7, with D unresolved. Germline CDR1 WSHSY, CDR2 SAAADI. There are 12 residues in the CDR3. The CDR3 region is CASRTGSYEQYF. The CDR3 DNA reads as TGCGCCAGCAGGACGGGTTCCTATGAGCAGTACTTC.

This rearrangement joins TRBV7-2 to TRBJ1-4; D is undetermined. Germline lookup yields CDR1 SGHTA and CDR2 FQGNSA. The CDR3 sequence is 15 residues long. V lost 4 bases and J 6 bases, leaving 15 bases between the germline ends. CDR3 DNA: TGTGCCAGCAGCTCTCCGGGATTACAGCATGAAAAACTGTTTTTT. It translates to CASSSPGLQHEKLFF.

J is TRBJ1-1 and V is TRBV10-3; TRBD1 agrees at 9 bases. The CDR3 is 14 residues long. J lost 2 bases, V lost 10 bases, and 8 bases had no gene match. Germline CDR1 and CDR2: ENHRY and SYGVKD. CDR3 loop: CATRTGDVNTEAFF. As DNA, the CDR3 is TGTGCCACCCGGACAGGGGACGTAAACACTGAAGCTTTCTTT.

This chain uses TRBV19 with TRBJ2-1, with 7 bases identical to TRBD1. The CDR3 extends over 15 amino acids. After removal of 3 bases from V and 3 bases from J, the junction contained 5 bases not matched to a gene. Germline CDR1 is LNHDA and CDR2 is SQIVND (reference sequence). The CDR3 is CASSMGQPIYNEQFF. DNA of the CDR3: TGTGCCAGTAGTATGGGACAGCCCATCTACAATGAGCAGTTCTTC.

V and J are TRBV28 and TRBJ1-1; D may be TRBD1 (5 bases). The germline V gene has CDR1 MDHEN and CDR2 SYDVKM. The length of the CDR3 is 15 residues. Trimming removed 3 bases from V and 11 bases from J, with 22 bases in between. The CDR3 DNA reads TGTGCCAGCAGTTTCGGGGGGGGGTATGCGAGGCCCGCTTTCTTT. This translates into CASSFGGGYARPAFF.